Listed below are T cell receptor beta chains from one sample, sequenced in a study of blood T cell repertoires in COVID-19. TCRdb keeps only in-frame clones here, not all; method: immunoSEQ multiplex PCR. The sample lists approximately 120,000 clones; roughly 75% were seen once. Sequenced: peripheral blood. The receptors were sampled from a human donor in a cohort sampled during active or convalescent COVID-19. Both conserved end residues are part of each CDR3. A D gene is named only where the DNA matches it firmly. Clone size is not always given. Where it is, it says once, few, many or a class for expanded clones.

V	D	size	J	DNA	CDR3
TRBV19	TRBD2	.	TRBJ2-7	TGTGCCAGCAGCCCGGTGATGGCGGGAGGGCCATACGAGCAGTACTTC	CASSPVMAGGPYEQYF
TRBV4-1	.	.	TRBJ1-1	TGCGCCAGCAGCCAAGATATAACAGGGAGGAACACTGAAGCTTTCTTT	CASSQDITGRNTEAFF
TRBV6-5	.	.	TRBJ1-3	TGTGCCAGCAGCCCCCGGGAGGGTGGAAACACCATATATTTT	CASSPREGGNTIYF
TRBV4-3	TRBD1	.	TRBJ1-2	TGCGCCAGCAGCCAACCGGGACAGAGCTATGGCTACACCTTC	CASSQPGQSYGYTF
TRBV19	TRBD1	.	TRBJ1-2	TGTGCCAGTAGCACCACCGGGACAGCATATTATGGCTACACCTTC	CASSTTGTAYYGYTF
TRBV7-2	TRBD2	.	TRBJ2-1	TGTGCCAGCAGCTTCCGACTAGCGGGGGGTCACTCGAACAATGAGCAGTTCTTC	CASSFRLAGGHSNNEQFF
TRBV24-1	TRBD1	.	TRBJ2-1	TGTGCCACCAGTGATGGGGGGACAGGGGGGAAAGGCAATGAGCAGTTCTTC	CATSDGGTGGKGNEQFF
TRBV7-2	.	once	TRBJ2-3	TGTGCCAGCAGCCGGACTGGAAGCACAGATACGCAGTATTTT	CASSRTGSTDTQYF
TRBV5-1	.	.	TRBJ2-3	TGCGCCAGCAGCTTGTTCTCGGGGGGCGATACGCAGTATTTT	CASSLFSGGDTQYF
TRBV10-3	TRBD2	.	TRBJ2-7	TGTGCCATCAGACTAGCGGGGAGGAACGAGCAGTACTTC	CAIRLAGRNEQYF
TRBV19	.	few	TRBJ1-2	TGTGCCAGTAGTATAGACCTAAATACAGGGTTCTATGGCTACACCTTC	CASSIDLNTGFYGYTF
TRBV12-5	.	.	TRBJ1-5	TGTGCTAGTGGTTTGGTTACAGGGAGGGGAATCAGCGGTAATCAGCCCCAGCATTTT	CASGLVTGRGISGNQPQHF
TRBV6-4	.	.	TRBJ1-1	TGTGCCAGCAGTGACTCGGGGGGGGCGAACACTGAAGCTTTCTTT	CASSDSGGANTEAFF
TRBV2	TRBD1	.	TRBJ1-4	TGTGCCAGCATGGTTTCGCGGGGACAGCTTAATGAAAAACTGTTTTTT	CASMVSRGQLNEKLFF
TRBV19	.	few	TRBJ1-2	TGTGCCAGTAGTATTAATATGAGGGTACCCGGCTACACCTTC	CASSINMRVPGYTF
TRBV5-1	.	.	TRBJ1-2	TGCGCCAGCAGCTCAGGGCTATATGGCTACACCTTC	CASSSGLYGYTF
TRBV9	.	.	TRBJ1-2	TGTGCCAGCAGCGCGAGCGGGGCAGGTTATGGCTACACCTTC	CASSASGAGYGYTF
TRBV18	TRBD2	few	TRBJ2-1	TGTGCCAGCTCACCAAGACTAGCGGGAGGCTACAATGAGCAGTTCTTC	CASSPRLAGGYNEQFF
TRBV19	.	once	TRBJ1-1	TGTGCCAGTAGTATGACTCAGTACACTGAAGCTTTCTTT	CASSMTQYTEAFF
TRBV4-1	TRBD1	.	TRBJ1-3	TGCGCCAGCAGCCAAGGCAAGGACAGGGTTTCTGGAAACACCATATATTTT	CASSQGKDRVSGNTIYF
TRBV7-6	.	.	TRBJ2-7	TGTGCCAGCAGCTTAATTGGCGGGGCCTCGATTTACGAGCAGTACTTC	CASSLIGGASIYEQYF
TRBV7-8	TRBD1	.	TRBJ1-2	TGTGCCAGCAGCCCGATTAAACCCCAGATCAAGACAGGGAGCTATGGCTACACCTTC	CASSPIKPQIKTGSYGYTF
TRBV5-6	.	.	TRBJ2-5	TGTGCCAGCAGCCCCACCCGGACAGTCCAAGAGACCCAGTACTTC	CASSPTRTVQETQYF
TRBV18	TRBD1	.	TRBJ2-5	TGTGCCAGCTCACCACTGGGACAGGGTGGAGAGACCCAGTACTTC	CASSPLGQGGETQYF
TRBV3-1/TRBV3-2	.	once	TRBJ2-2	TGTGCCAGCAGCCAAGTGAGGGCTAGCCTCACCGGGGAGCTGTTTTTT	CASSQVRASLTGELFF
TRBV6-6	TRBD1	few	TRBJ2-1	TGTGCCAGCACACAGGGGAACAATGAGCAGTTCTTC	CASTQGNNEQFF
TRBV2	.	.	TRBJ1-4	TGTGCCAGCAGGATCACAGATTTTAATGAAAAACTGTTTTTT	CASRITDFNEKLFF
TRBV7-2	TRBD2	.	TRBJ2-5	TGTGCCAGCAGCGCAACTAGCGGGGGAGCCGCAAGGGGGGAGACCCAGTACTTC	CASSATSGGAARGETQYF
TRBV7-9	TRBD1	.	TRBJ1-5	TGTGCCAGCAGCCCTGGGACAGGGGATAGCAATCAGCCCCAGCATTTT	CASSPGTGDSNQPQHF
TRBV4-2	TRBD2	.	TRBJ2-7	TGTGCCAGCAGCCAAGCTAGCCTTAGCGGGTCCGCCGAGCAGTACTTC	CASSQASLSGSAEQYF
TRBV24-1	TRBD1	.	TRBJ2-5	TGTGCCACCAGTGATTCCGGGACAGCCCAAGAGACCCAGTACTTC	CATSDSGTAQETQYF
TRBV24-1	TRBD1	.	TRBJ2-1	TGTGCCACCAGTGATACGGGACAGGGGGCCAATGAGCAGTTCTTC	CATSDTGQGANEQFF
TRBV7-9	.	.	TRBJ2-2	TGTGCCAGCAGCTTAGTGCAGGGGGGCACCGGGGAGCTGTTTTTT	CASSLVQGGTGELFF
TRBV19	TRBD2	.	TRBJ2-1	TGTGCCAGTTCCTACCCCGGGACTAGCACCAATGAGCAGTTCTTC	CASSYPGTSTNEQFF
TRBV29-1	.	.	TRBJ1-2	TGCAGCGTTGTTCGGTCCCCGTTGATTAACTATGGCTACACCTTC	CSVVRSPLINYGYTF
TRBV28	TRBD2	.	TRBJ2-4	TGTGCCAGCAACCCGCCGGGGGGGGAAAACATTCAGTACTTC	CASNPPGGENIQYF
TRBV5-6	.	once	TRBJ2-3	TGTGCCAGCAGCCAGATTAGCACAGATACGCAGTATTTT	CASSQISTDTQYF
TRBV3-1/TRBV3-2	TRBD1	.	TRBJ1-2	TGTGCCAGCAGCCAACGTACCTACAGGGGAGGCGGTGGCTACACCTTC	CASSQRTYRGGGGYTF
TRBV5-1	.	.	TRBJ1-2	TGCGCCAGCAGCTTGGAAGGCAGGAAGACCGTAGCTAACTATGGCTACACCTTC	CASSLEGRKTVANYGYTF
TRBV29-1	TRBD2	few	TRBJ2-1	TGCAGCGCGCGGGGGTACAATGAGCAGTTCTTC	CSARGYNEQFF
TRBV28	TRBD2	.	TRBJ2-3	TGTGCCAGCAGTTTACCCTTAGCGGGATGGGGCACAGATACGCAGTATTTT	CASSLPLAGWGTDTQYF
TRBV15	.	.	TRBJ1-3	TGTGCCACCAGCAGAGATCTGGGGAGGTGGTCTGGAAACACCATATATTTT	CATSRDLGRWSGNTIYF
TRBV19	.	.	TRBJ2-1	TGTGCCAGTAGTATAGGGGACTTTGTCAGTGGGCAGTTCTTC	CASSIGDFVSGQFF
TRBV9	.	.	TRBJ1-2	TGTGCCAGCAGCGTAGTACAGTCGTATGGCTACACCTTC	CASSVVQSYGYTF